Below are 4 T cell receptor beta chains sequenced from a single sample in a study of T cell responses to AZD1222 COVID-19 vaccine (dated by TCRdb to the early 2020s). The intended sense of this specimen's time point label: baseline before first vaccination. Libraries were constructed by the immunoSEQ multiplex PCR assay. This is the immuneACCESS table as TCRdb keeps it, with only in-frame sequences that have V and J called. A part of the clones is gone; compared with another copy, unresolved V genes explain less than half, and the rest is unexplained. A total of more than 110,000 clones appear in this sample, about 94% of them only once. The ten largest clones represent more than 3.5% of the sample. Sequenced material: peripheral blood, taken on day 0 of AZD1222 vaccination. The source of these receptors is an adult in good health.

CDR3 nucleotides: TGTGCCATCAGTGCGGGGACGGCAACTAATGAAAAACTGTTTTTT. Translating it yields CAISAGTATNEKLFF. The rearrangement joins TRBV10-3 to TRBJ1-4; TRBD1 is a possible D gene (5 bases). V lost 4 bases and J 0 bases, leaving 9 bases between the germline ends. CDR1 and CDR2 (germline): ENHRY, SYGVKD. This CDR3 has 15 amino acids.

This clone was observed a single time. The gene calls are TRBV6-6 and TRBJ1-4; the match to TRBD1 covers 8 bases. Germline CDR1 MNHNY, CDR2 SVGAGI (reference sequence). The CDR3 totals 15 residues. The ends lost 6 bases at V and 4 bases at J; junction bases unmatched: 7. The CDR3 protein is CASRDGTGRNEKLFF. The DNA for the CDR3 is TGTGCCAGCAGGGACGGGACAGGACGTAATGAAAAACTGTTTTTT.

V is TRBV10-3 and J is TRBJ1-2, with TRBD1 as a possible D gene (5 bases). CDR1 is ENHRY, CDR2 SYGVKD, per germline. The CDR3 contains 15 residues. V lost 3 bases, J lost 2 bases, and 13 bases lay in between. The CDR3 reads CAISDEGKSNYGYTF. DNA of the CDR3: TGTGCCATCAGTGATGAGGGGAAGTCCAACTATGGCTACACCTTC.

The chain carries TRBV7-3 and TRBJ1-2; 7 positions match TRBD1. Per the germline V gene, CDR1 is SGHTA and CDR2 is FQGTGA. The ends lost 5 bases at V and 4 bases at J; junction bases unmatched: 10. The CDR3 has 15 amino acids. The CDR3 sequence is CASSPLTGWPYGYTF. In DNA form, the CDR3 reads TGTGCCAGCAGCCCCTTGACAGGGTGGCCCTATGGCTACACCTTC.